The 21 T cell receptor beta chains below all came from one sample that was sequenced in a study of regulatory and conventional T cells in RAG deficiency. Data came from immunoSEQ multiplex PCR; TCRdb stores just in-frame clones and leaves some out. The sample lists about 8,500 clones, around 84% occurring once. This sample also belongs to another study, concerning regulatory T cells. In that study: The PCR used 52 TRBV and 13 TRBJ primers.

Sequencing was performed on CD8+ T cells sorted from blood. The receptor source for this set is a human donor in good health.

Comment on this clone: The junction departs from the called germline gene at one end, perhaps through a read error. Other DNA sequences in this sample translate to the same CDR3. V is TRBV6-6 and J is TRBJ2-7, with a possible D match to TRBD1 (6 bases). Germline lookup yields CDR1 MNHNY and CDR2 SVGAGI (reference sequence). CDR3 length: 15 amino acids. The CDR3 DNA sequence: TGTGCCAGCAGTACCGGGACAACGTTGTCCTACGAACAGTACTTC. It specifies CASSTGTTLSYEQYF.

The count of this clone is one. J is TRBJ2-7 and V is TRBV7-7, with TRBD1 matching over 11 bases. The CDR3 has 15 amino acids. Trimming took 5 bases from V and 3 from J; bases not matched to a gene: 6. CDR1 is SSHAT, CDR2 FNYEAQ, per germline (reference sequence). The CDR3 DNA reads as TGTGCCAGCAGCCTGGGGACAGGGGGAGGCTACGAGCAGTACTTC. This sequence encodes CASSLGTGGGYEQYF.

J is TRBJ2-1 and V is TRBV6-5; perhaps TRBD2 as D (6 bases). CDR1 is MNHEY, CDR2 SVGAGI, per germline. V lost 6 bases to trimming and J lost 10 bases, with 10 bases between them. This CDR3 comprises 11 residues. CDR3 DNA: TGTGCCAGCAGGCGGGGAGAGGAGCAGTTCTTC. This translates into CASRRGEEQFF.

The rearrangement uses TRBV2 and TRBJ1-3, with D hard to call. The germline gives CDR1 SNHLY, CDR2 FYNNEI. The length of the CDR3 is 13 residues. V was trimmed by 8 bases and J by 2 bases, leaving 10 bases between them. The DNA for the CDR3 is TGTGCCAGCGAGTCACAGACTGGAAACACCATATATTTT. Its translation: CASESQTGNTIYF.

The J gene is TRBJ2-2, the V gene TRBV9; 10 nucleotides align to TRBD1. With 1 base clipped from V and 5 bases from J, the junction kept 5 bases outside the gene matches. Germline V gene data show CDR1 as SGDLS and CDR2 as YYNGEE. CDR3 length: 16 amino acids. CDR3 nucleotides: TGTGCCAGCAGCGTAACGGACAGGGGGAGGACCGGGGAGCTGTTTTTT. Residues: CASSVTDRGRTGELFF.

The chain joins TRBV19 to TRBJ2-4; the D gene could be TRBD1 or TRBD2 (6 bases each). CDR1 is LNHDA and CDR2 is SQIVND in the germline V gene (reference sequence). The CDR3 runs to 19 residues. V shed 0 bases and J shed 1 base, with 19 bases lying between them. DNA for the CDR3: TGTGCCAGTAGTATAGACCAGGATTTGGGGGGCGGGGCCAAAAACATTCAGTACTTC. Translation gives CASSIDQDLGGGAKNIQYF.

By its share, this clone is large. The chain couples TRBV7-2 to TRBJ2-7; TRBD1 is a possible D gene (5 bases). Trimming cost V 3 bases and J 0 bases, with 12 bases left between them. This CDR3 is 15 amino acids long. Germline lookup yields CDR1 SGHTA and CDR2 FQGNSA. The chain's CDR3 is CASSFGAESSYEQYF. The CDR3, as DNA: TGTGCCAGCAGCTTTGGGGCAGAGAGCTCCTACGAGCAGTACTTC.

The chain carries TRBV19 and TRBJ1-1; the D gene is possibly TRBD1 (5 bases). The CDR3 contains 15 residues. Germline lookup yields CDR1 LNHDA and CDR2 SQIVND (reference sequence). V was shortened by 3 bases and J by 5 bases, with 16 bases between the two germline ends. The CDR3 sequence is CASSIAWGRGTEAFF. The CDR3 DNA reads as TGTGCCAGTAGTATCGCCTGGGGTAGGGGAACTGAAGCTTTCTTT.

The chain couples TRBV4-1 to TRBJ2-3; weak D call: TRBD2 (5 bases). The CDR3 spans 16 residues. Trimming took 0 bases from V and 4 from J, leaving 14 bases between them. The germline CDR1 and CDR2 sequences are MGHRA and YSYEKL. CDR3 sequence reads: CASSQERQRLADTQYF. The CDR3 DNA is TGCGCCAGCAGCCAAGAACGTCAGCGGCTGGCAGATACGCAGTATTTT.

The rearrangement uses TRBV30 and TRBJ2-1; D is unresolved. CDR3 length equals 15 residues. The V end lost 4 bases, the J end lost 0 bases, and 13 bases lay between the germline ends. Looked up from germline, CDR1 is GTSNPN and CDR2 is SVGIG (reference sequence). As DNA, the CDR3 is TGTGCCTGGATGGCTGGGCACAGCTCCTACAATGAGCAGTTCTTC. Protein sequence: CAWMAGHSSYNEQFF.

The rearrangement uses TRBV27 and TRBJ2-7; possible D gene TRBD2, 7 bases. Germline CDR1 is MNHEY and CDR2 is SMNVEV (reference sequence). The CDR3 sequence is 16 residues long. V lost 5 bases, J lost 0 bases, and 17 bases lay in between. CDR3 DNA sequence: TGTGCCAGCAGTCCCGAGGGGGGGTACTACTCCTACGAGCAGTACTTC. This gives the protein CASSPEGGYYSYEQYF.

The V gene is TRBV6-1, the J gene TRBJ2-5; TRBD2 is a possible D gene (7 bases). Germline CDR1 MNHNS, CDR2 SASEGT. The CDR3 length is 16 residues. Trimming stripped 1 base from V and 0 bases from J, with 12 bases between. The CDR3 DNA reads as TGTGCCAGCAGTGAAGTTCCGGGGGGCGACCAAGAGACCCAGTACTTC. Its protein is CASSEVPGGDQETQYF.

The chain recombines TRBV9 with TRBJ1-2; no clear D. Trimming left V 0 bases short and J 0 bases short, with 6 bases between. The CDR3 is made up of 14 amino acids. From germline, CDR1 is SGDLS and CDR2 YYNGEE. The CDR3 region has the DNA TGTGCCAGCAGCGTAGGGGGAGCTAACTATGGCTACACCTTC. Protein: CASSVGGANYGYTF.

This chain joins TRBV5-4 and TRBJ2-2; unclear D gene. Looked up from germline, CDR1 is SGHNT and CDR2 is YYREEE (reference sequence). The V and J ends lost 2 bases and 0 bases respectively, with 14 bases between them. The length of the CDR3 is 17 residues. The CDR3 here is CASSLHSGPANTGELFF. The CDR3 coding sequence is TGTGCCAGCAGCTTACATTCCGGGCCAGCGAACACCGGGGAGCTGTTTTTT.

This chain connects TRBV5-5 to TRBJ2-7, with D unresolved. The V end was cut by 5 bases, the J end by 3 bases, with 6 bases between. Germline assignment: CDR1 SGHKS and CDR2 YYEKEE (reference sequence). The CDR3 is 11 amino acids. CDR3 loop: CASRLNYEQYF. The CDR3 bases are TGTGCCAGCAGGCTAAACTACGAGCAGTACTTC.

The V and J genes are TRBV28 and TRBJ1-3; no clear D. Germline loops: CDR1 MDHEN, CDR2 SYDVKM. The CDR3 runs to 12 residues. V was shortened by 8 bases and J by 0 bases, with 5 bases between the two germline ends. CDR3 nucleotides: TGTGCCAGCGGACCCTCTGGAAACACCATATATTTT. This translates into CASGPSGNTIYF.

The genes are TRBV19 and TRBJ1-5, with D uncertain. The CDR3 covers 15 residues. Germline CDR1 and CDR2: LNHDA and SQIVND (reference sequence). V dropped 9 bases and J dropped 0 bases, with 15 bases sitting between them. CDR3 region: CASRVQQNSNQPQHF. DNA of the CDR3: TGTGCCAGCCGAGTTCAACAGAATAGCAATCAGCCCCAGCATTTT.

The V and J genes are TRBV19 and TRBJ2-3; D gene ambiguous. Per the germline V gene, CDR1 is LNHDA and CDR2 is SQIVND (reference sequence). This CDR3 is built from 13 residues. V lost 3 bases, J lost 5 bases, and 9 bases lay in between. The CDR3 here is CASSMVERDTQYF. The CDR3 nucleotides are TGTGCCAGTAGTATGGTGGAAAGAGATACGCAGTATTTT.

V gene TRBV9 combines with J gene TRBJ2-7; maybe TRBD2 (5 bases). This CDR3 has 15 amino acids. With 0 bases removed from V and 4 bases from J, the gap between germline ends came to 14 bases. Germline values: CDR1 SGDLS, CDR2 YYNGEE. CDR3 coding DNA: TGTGCCAGCAGCGTAGGAGGGATCGATGGATACGAGCAGTACTTC. Translated: CASSVGGIDGYEQYF. The variable domain in full, with the rest retrieved from reference TRBV9 and TRBJ2-7, is DSGVTQTPKHLITATGQRVTLRCSPRSGDLSVYWYQQSLDQGLQFLIQYYNGEERAKGNILERFSAQQFPDLHSELNLSSLELGDSALYFCASSVGGIDGYEQYFGPGTRLTVT.

The chain links TRBV7-9 to TRBJ2-4, with 13 bases matching TRBD2. The CDR3 length is 19 residues. V trimming: 4 bases; J trimming: 1 base; junction bases outside the gene matches: 10. Germline assignment: CDR1 SEHNR and CDR2 FQNEAQ (reference sequence). In DNA, the CDR3 is TGTGCCAGCAGCTCACCACTAGCGGGAGGGCCTCGGGCCAAAAACATTCAGTACTTC. Amino acids: CASSSPLAGGPRAKNIQYF.

The V gene is TRBV5-1, the J gene TRBJ2-1; TRBD1 agrees at 7 bases. CDR3 length: 15 amino acids. Germline V lookup: CDR1 SGHRS, CDR2 YFSETQ. V trimming: 4 bases; J trimming: 3 bases; junction bases outside the gene matches: 7. CDR3 region: CASSPSDRSYNEQFF. CDR3 nucleotides: TGCGCCAGCAGCCCCTCGGACAGGAGCTACAATGAGCAGTTCTTC. The full variable domain, in which reference TRBV5-1 and TRBJ2-1 provide the parts outside the CDR3, is KAGVTQTPRYLIKTRGQQVTLSCSPISGHRSVSWYQQTPGQGLQFLFEYFSETQRNKGNFPGRFSGRQFSNSRSEMNVSTLELGDSALYLCASSPSDRSYNEQFFGPGTRLTVL.